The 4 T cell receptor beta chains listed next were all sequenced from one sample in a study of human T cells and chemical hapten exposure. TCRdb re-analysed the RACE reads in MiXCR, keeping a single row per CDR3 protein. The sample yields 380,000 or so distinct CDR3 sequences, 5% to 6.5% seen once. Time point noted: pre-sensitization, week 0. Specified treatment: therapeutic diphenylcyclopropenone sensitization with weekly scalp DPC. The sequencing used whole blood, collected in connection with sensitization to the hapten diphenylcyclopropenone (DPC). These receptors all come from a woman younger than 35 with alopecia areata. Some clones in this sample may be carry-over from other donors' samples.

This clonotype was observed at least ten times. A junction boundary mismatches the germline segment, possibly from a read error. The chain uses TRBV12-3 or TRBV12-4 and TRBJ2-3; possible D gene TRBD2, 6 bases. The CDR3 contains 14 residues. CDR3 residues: CASSLGGSTDTQYF. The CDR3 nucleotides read TGCGCCAGCAGCTTGGGGGGATCGACAGATACGCAGTATTTT.

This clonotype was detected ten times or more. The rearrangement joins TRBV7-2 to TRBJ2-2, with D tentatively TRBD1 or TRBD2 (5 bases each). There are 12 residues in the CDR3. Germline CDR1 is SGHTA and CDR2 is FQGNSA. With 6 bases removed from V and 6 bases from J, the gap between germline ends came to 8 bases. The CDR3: CASRGVAGELFF. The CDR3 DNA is TGTGCCAGCAGGGGGGTTGCCGGGGAGCTGTTTTTT.

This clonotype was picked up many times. CDR3 nucleotide sequence: TGTGCCAGCAGTCGACCCATCCCCTCGACTGAAGCTTTCTTT. It encodes CASSRPIPSTEAFF. The V gene is TRBV6-6, the J gene TRBJ1-1; D call uncertain. Trimming pared 5 bases from V and 5 bases from J, leaving 15 bases between. Germline V CDR1 and CDR2: MNHNY, SVGAGI (reference sequence). The CDR3 runs 14 residues.

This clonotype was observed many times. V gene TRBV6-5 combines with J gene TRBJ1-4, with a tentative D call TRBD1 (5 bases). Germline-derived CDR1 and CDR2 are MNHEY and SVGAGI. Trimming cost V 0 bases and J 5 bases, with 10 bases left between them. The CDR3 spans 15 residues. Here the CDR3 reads CASSYSGTSNEKLFF. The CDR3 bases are TGTGCCAGCAGTTACTCTGGGACGTCCAATGAAAAACTGTTTTTT.